These 28 T cell receptor beta chains came from one sample sequenced in a study of OX40 agonist ivuxolimab in advanced cancers. Generated by immunoSEQ multiplex PCR, the TCRdb table keeps only in-frame clones and is missing some. The repertoire includes under 100,000 clones, 85% to 90% of them detected once, and roughly 2.5% sits in the top ten. The sample in question was CD4+ or CD8+ T cells sorted from blood, obtained in a trial of the OX40 agonist ivuxolimab. These receptors all stem from an adult with an advanced solid tumor such as melanoma, head and neck, liver or kidney cancer.

The genes are TRBV5-1 and TRBJ1-5, with TRBD1 as a possible D gene (6 bases). V lost 4 bases and J lost 3, with 17 bases in between. The germline V gene encodes CDR1 SGHRS and CDR2 YFSETQ. This CDR3 has 16 amino acids. The CDR3 DNA reads as TGCGCCAGCAGCCAGGGTGGGGGGCTTACCAATCAGCCCCAGCATTTT. Encoded protein: CASSQGGGLTNQPQHF.

Here the CDR3 DNA reads TGTGCCAGCTCACCATCCCAAGCTCTCTCTGGAAACACCATATATTTT. This sequence encodes CASSPSQALSGNTIYF. J is TRBJ1-3 and V is TRBV18, with unresolved D. Per the germline V gene, CDR1 is KGHSH and CDR2 is LQKENI. CDR3 length: 16 residues. V lost 2 bases, J lost 0 bases, and 11 bases lay in between. The full variable domain, rest sourced from reference TRBV18 and TRBJ1-3, is NAGVMQNPRHLVRRRGQEARLRCSPMKGHSHVYWYRQLPEEGLKFMVYLQKENIIDESGMPKERFSAEFPKEGPSILRIQQVVRGDSAAYFCASSPSQALSGNTIYFGEGSWLTVV.

In regard to this clone: Additional DNA sequences in this sample encode the identical CDR3. The V gene is TRBV5-1, the J gene TRBJ2-2; 8 positions agree with TRBD1. There are 16 residues in the CDR3. Per germline, CDR1 SGHRS and CDR2 YFSETQ. The trim removed 0 bases at V and 7 bases at J, leaving 8 bases unmatched. The chain's CDR3 is CASSLVGQGAGGELFF. Written as DNA, the CDR3 is TGCGCCAGCAGCTTGGTCGGGCAGGGGGCCGGCGGGGAGCTGTTTTTT.

This clone was found once. The CDR3 loop is CASSFGTGSNEKLFF. The CDR3 nucleotides read TGCGCCAGCAGCTTTGGTACAGGGTCGAATGAAAAACTGTTTTTT. The chain is built from TRBV5-1 and TRBJ1-4; D might be TRBD1 (6 bases). Germline CDR1 SGHRS, CDR2 YFSETQ. This CDR3 comprises 15 residues. V lost 2 bases, J lost 5 bases, and 13 bases lay in between.

This clone was seen a handful of times. The rearrangement links TRBV5-1 to TRBJ1-5; 7 bases are a match to TRBD1. This CDR3 has 15 residues. Germline assignment: CDR1 SGHRS and CDR2 YFSETQ. Trimming took 4 bases from V and 7 from J; bases not matched to a gene: 11. CDR3 sequence reads: CASSRTTGADQPQHF. The CDR3 nucleotides are TGCGCCAGCAGCAGAACCACAGGGGCGGACCAGCCCCAGCATTTT.

This clone was seen just once. The CDR3 sequence is CASSSDHLDRGRSYEQYF. The CDR3 DNA reads TGTGCCAGCAGCTCGGATCACCTAGACAGGGGACGGTCCTACGAGCAGTACTTC. The genes are TRBV7-3 and TRBJ2-7; 8 bases align to TRBD1. V lost 4 bases and J lost 1; bases outside the gene matches: 15. The CDR3 has 18 residues. The germline V gene has CDR1 SGHTA and CDR2 FQGTGA.

This chain uses TRBV27 with TRBJ2-6, with D maybe TRBD1 (6 bases). V lost 2 bases and J 0 bases, leaving 11 bases between the germline ends. Germline CDR1 and CDR2: MNHEY and SMNVEV (reference sequence). The CDR3 is made up of 17 amino acids. The CDR3 nucleotides read TGTGCCAGCAGTTTACAGGGGTGGGGCTCTGGGGCCAACGTCCTGACTTTC. This gives the protein CASSLQGWGSGANVLTF.

The chain carries TRBV2 and TRBJ2-4; D may be TRBD1 (6 bases). This CDR3 is built from 14 residues. The germline V and J ends were trimmed by 4 bases and 6 bases, with 13 bases remaining between them. CDR1 and CDR2 from the germline V gene are SNHLY and FYNNEI. Here the CDR3 reads CASSGSGQRNIQYF. CDR3 coding DNA: TGTGCCAGCAGTGGTTCAGGACAGAGAAACATTCAGTACTTC. The full variable domain, completed using reference TRBV2 and TRBJ2-4, is EPEVTQTPSHQVTQMGQEVILRCVPISNHLYFYWYRQILGQKVEFLVSFYNNEISEKSEIFDDQFSVERPDGSNFTLKIRSTKLEDSAMYFCASSGSGQRNIQYFGAGTRLSVL.

The V and J genes are TRBV5-6 and TRBJ1-5, with D unclear. Trimming removed 1 base at V and 6 bases at J, with 8 bases between. The CDR3 is made up of 13 amino acids. The germline V gene encodes CDR1 SGHDT and CDR2 YYEEEE. The CDR3 DNA follows: TGTGCCAGCAGCTTGAGTGGTCGTCAGCCCCAGCATTTT. Protein product: CASSLSGRQPQHF.

The gene calls are TRBV28 and TRBJ1-1; TRBD1 aligns across 8 bases. This CDR3 comprises 17 residues. Unmatched junction bases numbered 11, after V lost 1 base and J lost 4 bases. CDR1 MDHEN and CDR2 SYDVKM come from the germline V gene. The DNA for the CDR3 is TGTGCCAGCAGTTTATCAGGGGGCGCGGGAGGCTCCACTGAAGCTTTCTTT. This encodes CASSLSGGAGGSTEAFF.

The V call is TRBV27, the J call TRBJ2-7, with 8 positions matching TRBD1. The CDR3 loop spans 15 amino acids. With 5 bases clipped from V and 4 bases from J, the junction kept 10 bases outside the gene matches. CDR1 and CDR2 from the germline V gene are MNHEY and SMNVEV (reference sequence). CDR3: CASSLGQGWGYEQYF. CDR3 nucleotide sequence: TGTGCCAGCAGTCTCGGACAGGGTTGGGGGTACGAGCAGTACTTC.

This chain links TRBV9 with TRBJ2-3, with D perhaps TRBD1 (5 bases). Trimming pared 3 bases from V and 4 bases from J, leaving 18 bases between. Germline V gives CDR1 SGDLS, CDR2 YYNGEE. This CDR3 has 16 amino acids. The CDR3 reads CASSEPQGLPPDTQYF. The DNA for the CDR3 is TGTGCCAGCAGCGAGCCCCAGGGCCTCCCCCCAGATACGCAGTATTTT.

The chain links TRBV27 to TRBJ1-6; D is perhaps TRBD1 (5 bases). Germline V lookup: CDR1 MNHEY, CDR2 SMNVEV (reference sequence). The CDR3 loop spans 14 amino acids. Trimming pared 5 bases from V and 12 bases from J, leaving 17 bases between. The CDR3 DNA follows: TGTGCCAGCAGTGACGGGACTCCGATAAGACCCCTCCACTTT. Translated, it gives CASSDGTPIRPLHF.

This clone turned up a few times. The rearrangement joins TRBV4-1 to TRBJ1-1; D gene unclear. CDR3 length: 14 residues. CDR1 is MGHRA, CDR2 YSYEKL, per germline. Trimming took off 0 bases at V and 9 bases at J, with 14 bases between the two ends. The CDR3 sequence is CASSQENRRGKAFF. The CDR3 DNA sequence: TGCGCCAGCAGCCAAGAGAACCGCCGCGGTAAAGCTTTCTTT.

This CDR3 reads CASSAQGAKNIQYF. The DNA for the CDR3 is TGTGCCAGCAGCGCCCAGGGGGCCAAAAACATTCAGTACTTC. This chain links TRBV9 with TRBJ2-4; tentatively, D is TRBD1 (6 bases). This CDR3 contains 14 residues. Trimming removed 3 bases at V and 1 base at J, with 8 bases between. Germline CDR1 is SGDLS and CDR2 is YYNGEE.

The chain employs TRBV5-1 and TRBJ2-1, with 8 positions matching TRBD2. The V and J ends lost 4 bases and 7 bases, in that order; junction bases with no gene match: 7. Germline V gene sequence: CDR1 SGHRS, CDR2 YFSETQ. The CDR3 contains 14 residues. The CDR3, as DNA: TGCGCCAGCAGCCGGGCGGGGGGCCGAAATGAGCAGTTCTTC. Translating gives CASSRAGGRNEQFF.

This clone was seen only once. This chain connects TRBV6-1 to TRBJ2-7, with 7 bases lining up with TRBD1. Germline CDR1 MNHNS, CDR2 SASEGT. The ends lost 4 bases at V and 5 bases at J; junction bases unmatched: 5. There are 13 residues in the CDR3. The CDR3 DNA sequence: TGTGCCAGCAGTGCGACAGGGTTCAACGAGCAGTACTTC. The encoded protein is CASSATGFNEQYF.

V is TRBV11-2 and J is TRBJ2-1; D is ambiguous. Germline CDR1 SGHAT, CDR2 FQNNGV. The CDR3 runs 14 residues. V lost 1 base, J lost 5 bases, and 9 bases lay in between. The CDR3 region is CASSLASRNNEQFF. In nucleotides, the CDR3 is TGTGCCAGCAGCTTAGCGAGCAGGAACAATGAGCAGTTCTTC.

The CDR3 DNA reads TGCGCCAGCAGTTCAGGGGGCGCCGGCACTGAAGCTTTCTTT. Its translation: CASSSGGAGTEAFF. The rearrangement joins TRBV10-1 to TRBJ1-1, with 8 bases lining up with TRBD1. J was trimmed by 4 bases and V by 5 bases; bases with no gene match: 6. CDR3 length: 14 amino acids. Germline-derived CDR1 and CDR2 are WNHNN and SYGVQD (reference sequence).

The rearrangement joins TRBV28 to TRBJ1-6; D not certain. This CDR3 comprises 14 residues. The V end lost 4 bases, the J end lost 8 bases, and 12 bases lay between the germline ends. Germline CDR1 reads MDHEN; CDR2 reads SYDVKM. The CDR3 DNA reads TGTGCCAGCAGTTCACACGGGGAGGATTCACCCCTCCACTTT. Protein product: CASSSHGEDSPLHF. Drawing the rest from reference TRBV28 and TRBJ1-6, the complete variable domain is DVKVTQSSRYLVKRTGEKVFLECVQDMDHENMFWYRQDPGLGLRLIYFSYDVKMKEKGDIPEGYSVSREKKERFSLILESASTNQTSMYLCASSSHGEDSPLHFGNGTRLTVT.

This clone was seen only a few times. The genes are TRBV15 and TRBJ2-3; D perhaps matches TRBD1 (5 bases). Germline loops: CDR1 LNHNV, CDR2 YYDKDF (reference sequence). The V and J ends lost 0 bases and 1 base respectively, with 8 bases between them. The CDR3 length is 15 residues. The CDR3 region has the DNA TGTGCCACCAGCAGAGATGTAGGGGGCACAGATACGCAGTATTTT. As protein: CATSRDVGGTDTQYF. Full variable domain (outside the CDR3, taken from reference TRBV15 and TRBJ2-3): DAMVIQNPRYQVTQFGKPVTLSCSQTLNHNVMYWYQQKSSQAPKLLFHYYDKDFNNEADTPDNFQSRRPNTSFCFLDIRSPGLGDTAMYLCATSRDVGGTDTQYFGPGTRLTVL.

The chain carries TRBV10-3 and TRBJ2-2; TRBD2 agrees at 8 bases. The CDR3 is 14 amino acids. From germline, CDR1 is ENHRY and CDR2 SYGVKD. Trimming took 10 bases from V and 7 from J; bases not matched to a gene: 11. In nucleotides, the CDR3 is TGTGCCACCTCGGGGGGGCAACTGAACGGGGAGCTGTTTTTT. Translation gives CATSGGQLNGELFF.

V and J are TRBV20-1 and TRBJ1-2; possibly TRBD1 for D (6 bases). This CDR3 has 10 residues. The germline V gene encodes CDR1 DFQATT and CDR2 SNEGSKA (reference sequence). The CDR3 nucleotides read TGCATACCCCGGGGGCATGGCTACACCTTC. As protein: CIPRGHGYTF.

This clone was recorded once. V usage is TRBV6-1 and J usage is TRBJ1-3; D not resolved. CDR3 length: 12 residues. In germline, CDR1 is MNHNS, CDR2 SASEGT. V lost 8 bases to trimming and J lost 0 bases, with 5 bases between them. CDR3 sequence reads: CASHSSGNTIYF. For the CDR3, the DNA is TGTGCCAGCCACAGCTCTGGAAACACCATATATTTT.

The rearrangement joins TRBV19 to TRBJ1-4; 7 bases line up with TRBD1. There are 14 residues in the CDR3. Losses at the gene ends were 3 bases for V and 8 bases for J; bases not matched to a gene: 6. CDR1 and CDR2 (germline): LNHDA, SQIVND (reference sequence). This CDR3 is CASSMRQGGEKLFF. The CDR3 coding sequence is TGTGCCAGTAGTATGCGACAGGGTGGAGAAAAACTGTTTTTT.

In DNA form, the CDR3 reads TGTGCCATCAGAGATGGTCTTTCTAGCACAGATACGCAGTATTTT. Translated: CAIRDGLSSTDTQYF. The chain links TRBV10-3 to TRBJ2-3; D uncertain. Germline lookup yields CDR1 ENHRY and CDR2 SYGVKD. The V and J ends lost 6 bases and 0 bases respectively, with 13 bases between them. CDR3 size: 15 residues.

Only a few counts were recorded for this clone. The rearrangement uses TRBV4-1 and TRBJ1-1; 7 positions agree with TRBD1. Germline-derived CDR1 and CDR2 are MGHRA and YSYEKL. CDR3 length: 13 amino acids. The junction had 2 bases not matched to a gene; V was cut back by 4 bases and J by 3 bases. CDR3 sequence (DNA): TGCGCCAGCAGCCGGCAGGGGGACACTGAAGCTTTCTTT. It specifies CASSRQGDTEAFF.

This rearrangement joins TRBV4-3 to TRBJ1-5; D gene ambiguous. Germline CDR1 and CDR2: LGHNA and YSLEER. The ends were cut back, 1 base at V and 9 bases at J, with 7 bases in the middle. CDR3 length: 12 residues. The CDR3 nucleotides read TGCGCCAGCAGCCAAGTCGGCGGGCCCCAGCATTTT. Its translation: CASSQVGGPQHF.